This T cell receptor (beta chain) originates from a study of T cells in Graves' hyperthyroidism and ophthalmopathy. On the study more broadly: The authors collected peripheral blood at initial diagnosis, before any treatment.

Amplified TCR beta CDR3 regions came from RNA transcripts. An initial round of RT-PCR targeting the TCR CDR3 relied on the HTBI primer set. TCRdb redid the calling of the multiplex PCR reads with MiXCR, one entry per CDR3 protein. The repertoire holds around 450,000 distinct CDR3 sequences, with around 13% as singletons. If no ophthalmopathy progression occurred within 18 months, Graves' hyperthyroidism was stable. Diagnosis rested on symptoms, serum thyroxine and TRAb, thyroid ultrasound, and orbital computed tomography. With 6 bases clipped from V and 8 bases from J, the junction kept 4 bases outside the gene matches. Germline loops: CDR1 WSHSY, CDR2 SAAADI. The CDR3 is made up of 13 amino acids.

The source material was blood. The rearrangement links TRBV10-2 to TRBJ2-1; 10 bases are shared with TRBD2. This receptor was taken from a woman under 30 with Graves' hyperthyroidism. The DNA of the CDR3 is TGCGCCAGCAGGGCTAGCGGGAGCTATGAGCAGTTCTTC. This codes for CASRASGSYEQFF.